Presented here are 25 T cell receptor beta chains from one specimen sequenced in a study of cytomegalovirus exposure and HLA in healthy donors. Use of 60 Vbeta and 13 Jbeta primers characterized the PCR. Profiling relied on immunoSEQ multiplex PCR, and the TCRdb table lists in-frame clones only, not all of them. The sample holds around 190,000 clones, roughly 85% seen once. The specimen was PBMCs. The source is a woman aged 50 to 65 in good health and CMV-seronegative.

The chain employs TRBV28 and TRBJ2-7; 7 bases are a match to TRBD1. The CDR3 is 13 residues long. J was trimmed by 0 bases and V by 6 bases; bases with no gene match: 2. Germline V gene data show CDR1 as MDHEN and CDR2 as SYDVKM. CDR3 region: CASRQGPSYEQYF. The CDR3 nucleotides read TGTGCCAGCAGACAGGGGCCCTCCTACGAGCAGTACTTC.

The rearrangement links TRBV11-2 to TRBJ2-5, with D unclear. With 5 bases removed from V and 2 bases from J, the gap between germline ends came to 12 bases. There are 14 residues in the CDR3. In germline, CDR1 is SGHAT, CDR2 FQNNGV. The CDR3 DNA reads as TGTGCCAGCAGCCAACTATACTCTCAAGAGACCCAGTACTTC. This codes for CASSQLYSQETQYF.

This chain uses TRBV5-1 with TRBJ2-3; TRBD2 aligns across 10 bases. V lost 3 bases, J lost 7 bases, and 14 bases stayed unmatched. Per the germline V gene, CDR1 is SGHRS and CDR2 is YFSETQ. The CDR3 has 17 amino acids. The CDR3 DNA reads TGCGCCAGCAGCTCCAACCCAGCGGGAGGGCCGGAATATACGCAGTATTTT. This translates into CASSSNPAGGPEYTQYF.

A word on this clone: One end of the junction fails to match germline, which may point to a read error. The chain employs TRBV19 and TRBJ2-4, with 9 bases lining up with TRBD1. This CDR3 contains 12 residues. Germline V gene sequence: CDR1 LNHDA, CDR2 SQIVND (reference sequence). In DNA form, the CDR3 reads TGTGCCAGTAGTATTTCCGGGACAGGGACGAACTTC. It codes for CASSISGTGTNF.

This clone has only one observation. The chain has TRBV11-2 and TRBJ2-3, with 7 bases fitting TRBD2. From germline, CDR1 is SGHAT and CDR2 FQNNGV. The V and J ends lost 3 bases and 5 bases, in that order; junction bases with no gene match: 8. The CDR3 runs 15 residues. The CDR3 bases are TGTGCCAGCAGCTTTGTCGGGAGGTGGAAAGATACGCAGTATTTT. It encodes CASSFVGRWKDTQYF.

This rearrangement joins TRBV4-1 to TRBJ2-1, with D maybe TRBD2 (5 bases). Germline CDR1 and CDR2: MGHRA and YSYEKL. V was trimmed by 0 bases and J by 5 bases, leaving 11 bases between them. The CDR3 sequence is 15 residues long. The CDR3 loop is CASSQDKGENNEQFF. CDR3 DNA: TGCGCCAGCAGCCAAGATAAGGGAGAAAACAATGAGCAGTTCTTC.

The V call is TRBV27, the J call TRBJ2-7; 9 bases line up with TRBD2. The CDR3 totals 15 residues. V lost 4 bases, J lost 0 bases, and 4 bases stayed unmatched. Germline CDR1 MNHEY, CDR2 SMNVEV (reference sequence). Here the CDR3 reads CASSSLAGPSYEQYF. In nucleotides, the CDR3 is TGTGCCAGCAGTTCTCTAGCGGGACCCTCCTACGAGCAGTACTTC.

The J gene is TRBJ2-5, the V gene TRBV27, with D possibly matching TRBD1 (7 bases). This CDR3 has 15 amino acids. Trimming left V 5 bases short and J 2 bases short, with 15 bases between. From germline, CDR1 is MNHEY and CDR2 SMNVEV (reference sequence). The CDR3 region has the DNA TGTGCCAGCAGTCCAGGGGGTAGCGGTCAAGAGACCCAGTACTTC. Its translation is CASSPGGSGQETQYF.

The J gene is TRBJ2-3, the V gene TRBV14; the D is unclear. Trimming pared 2 bases from V and 6 bases from J, leaving 9 bases between. The CDR3 loop spans 13 amino acids. Germline CDR1 and CDR2: SGHDN and FVKESK. The CDR3 DNA reads TGTGCCAGCAGCCAATTCTCCCCGGATACGCAGTATTTT. Protein product: CASSQFSPDTQYF.

As concerns this clone: A read error may produce the germline difference seen at one junction end. Other DNA sequences from this sample encode an identical CDR3 as well. V is TRBV12-5 and J is TRBJ2-1; D perhaps matches TRBD2 (5 bases). CDR1 is LGHNT and CDR2 is FRNRAP in the germline V gene. This CDR3 is built from 11 residues. As DNA, the CDR3 is TGTGCAAGTGGTTTGGGTGGGAGCCCGTTCTTC. It is translated as CASGLGGSPFF.

This clone was seen more than once but under ten times. This chain connects TRBV4-1 to TRBJ2-3; D ambiguous. From germline, CDR1 is MGHRA and CDR2 YSYEKL. The V end lost 4 bases, the J end lost 0 bases, and 11 bases lay between the germline ends. The CDR3 length is 15 residues. The CDR3 region is CASSRDPGSTDTQYF. The CDR3 nucleotides read TGCGCCAGCAGCCGAGACCCCGGGAGCACAGATACGCAGTATTTT.

The J gene is TRBJ2-7, the V gene TRBV27, with 9 bases identical to TRBD1. With 5 bases clipped from V and 2 bases from J, the junction kept 16 bases outside the gene matches. This CDR3 has 18 residues. Germline V gene sequence: CDR1 MNHEY, CDR2 SMNVEV (reference sequence). The CDR3 region is CASSRTGVLVGSPYEQYF. The CDR3 coding sequence is TGTGCCAGCAGTCGGACAGGGGTGCTTGTGGGGAGTCCCTACGAGCAGTACTTC.

The chain employs TRBV6-1 and TRBJ2-3, with D unclear. The CDR3 has 14 amino acids. In germline, CDR1 is MNHNS, CDR2 SASEGT. Trimming took off 3 bases at V and 2 bases at J, with 9 bases between the two ends. The CDR3: CASSDSGYTDTQYF. The CDR3 bases are TGTGCCAGCAGTGACTCGGGTTACACAGATACGCAGTATTTT.

The genes are TRBV5-1 and TRBJ1-5, with D hard to call. V lost 4 bases, J lost 4 bases, and 15 bases lay in between. CDR1 and CDR2 from the germline V gene are SGHRS and YFSETQ. This CDR3 comprises 15 residues. This chain's CDR3 is CASSPSSAGNQPQHF. For the CDR3, the DNA is TGCGCCAGCAGCCCCTCGTCGGCGGGGAATCAGCCCCAGCATTTT.

The V gene is TRBV28, the J gene TRBJ1-5; D perhaps matches TRBD1 (5 bases). Per the germline V gene, CDR1 is MDHEN and CDR2 is SYDVKM. The V end was cut by 7 bases, the J end by 0 bases, with 19 bases between. This CDR3 spans 17 amino acids. The DNA of the CDR3 is TGTGCCAGCAATCAACAGGTAATTCGAGATAGCAATCAGCCCCAGCATTTT. Protein: CASNQQVIRDSNQPQHF.

There are a few counts of this clone. This sequence joins TRBV6-1 and TRBJ2-7; 10 bases match TRBD1. The V and J ends lost 8 bases and 7 bases, in that order; junction bases with no gene match: 11. CDR1 is MNHNS, CDR2 SASEGT, per germline. CDR3 length: 14 amino acids. In nucleotides, the CDR3 is TGTGCCAGCCTGGCGAGACAGGGGGCTCGGGAGCAGTACTTC. Encoded protein: CASLARQGAREQYF.

The gene calls are TRBV25-1 and TRBJ2-1; the match to TRBD2 covers 9 bases. Germline V gene lookup returns CDR1 MGHDK and CDR2 SYGVNS. J was trimmed by 8 bases and V by 4 bases; bases with no gene match: 15. CDR3 length: 17 residues. The CDR3: CASSGSAGGHVADEQFF. CDR3 bases: TGTGCCAGCAGTGGGTCAGCGGGAGGACACGTTGCCGATGAGCAGTTCTTC.

The chain uses TRBV18 and TRBJ2-7; 7 nucleotides agree with TRBD2. Germline CDR1 and CDR2: KGHSH and LQKENI. The CDR3 sequence is 14 residues long. V lost 4 bases to trimming and J lost 7 bases; unmatched junction nucleotides: 10. CDR3 protein: CASSLGRSGGEQYF. In nucleotides, the CDR3 is TGTGCCAGCTCACTGGGACGCTCGGGAGGTGAGCAGTACTTC.

This chain joins TRBV28 and TRBJ1-2; tentative D call: TRBD1 (5 bases). The CDR3 has 14 residues. Trimming took 5 bases from V and 4 from J, leaving 14 bases between them. CDR1 is MDHEN, CDR2 SYDVKM, per germline. The CDR3: CASSSHRGSYGYTF. DNA of the CDR3: TGTGCCAGCAGTAGCCACCGGGGGTCCTATGGCTACACCTTC.

The V and J genes are TRBV27 and TRBJ2-5, with D maybe TRBD1 (5 bases). The closer fit of TRBJ2-7 to the DNA end suggests the J call may be wrong. CDR1 is MNHEY, CDR2 SMNVEV, per germline (reference sequence). The CDR3 extends over 14 amino acids. CDR3 DNA sequence: TGTGCCAGCAGTTTGCTTGCAGGGTCCTACGAGCAGTACTTC. It yields the protein CASSLLAGSYEQYF.

J is TRBJ2-5 and V is TRBV7-6; D is ambiguous. Germline values: CDR1 SGHVS, CDR2 FNYEAQ. CDR3 length equals 14 residues. V was clipped by 5 bases and J by 0 bases, with 10 bases between them. CDR3 region: CASSATEYQETQYF. The CDR3 DNA reads as TGTGCCAGCAGCGCAACAGAGTACCAAGAGACCCAGTACTTC.

The sample holds one count of this clone. The chain couples TRBV28 to TRBJ1-2; no reliable D call. The length of the CDR3 is 12 residues. The V and J ends lost 7 bases and 5 bases respectively, with 11 bases between them. Germline V gene lookup returns CDR1 MDHEN and CDR2 SYDVKM. CDR3 region: CASTESGYGYTF. CDR3 bases: TGTGCCAGCACCGAATCGGGGTATGGCTACACCTTC.

The V and J genes are TRBV5-6 and TRBJ2-7; 7 nucleotides align to TRBD2. The V and J ends lost 2 bases and 1 base, in that order; junction bases with no gene match: 6. The CDR3 totals 15 residues. CDR1 and CDR2 from the germline V gene are SGHDT and YYEEEE. The CDR3 DNA reads as TGTGCCAGCAGCTTAAGCGGGACCATTTCCTACGAGCAGTACTTC. Translating gives CASSLSGTISYEQYF.

The V call is TRBV7-6, the J call TRBJ2-3; possible D gene TRBD1, 6 bases. Germline CDR1 is SGHVS and CDR2 is FNYEAQ. Trimming removed 5 bases from V and 0 bases from J, with 18 bases in between. The length of the CDR3 is 17 residues. The CDR3 DNA is TGTGCCAGCAGCCCCCGAGGGGGTGGGATTAGCACAGATACGCAGTATTTT. The encoded protein is CASSPRGGGISTDTQYF. The variable domain in full, with the rest retrieved from reference TRBV7-6 and TRBJ2-3, is GAGVSQSPRYKVTKRGQDVALRCDPISGHVSLYWYRQALGQGPEFLTYFNYEAQQDKSGLPNDRFSAERPEGSISTLTIQRTEQRDSAMYRCASSPRGGGISTDTQYFGPGTRLTVL.

The V gene is TRBV10-3, the J gene TRBJ2-5, with 8 bases aligning to TRBD2. The CDR3 has 11 amino acids. CDR1 is ENHRY, CDR2 SYGVKD, per germline. The V gene end was trimmed by 8 bases and the J gene end by 5 bases; junction bases not matched to a gene: 1. DNA of the CDR3: TGTGCCATCGCGGGGGGCGAGACCCAGTACTTC. The encoded protein is CAIAGGETQYF.